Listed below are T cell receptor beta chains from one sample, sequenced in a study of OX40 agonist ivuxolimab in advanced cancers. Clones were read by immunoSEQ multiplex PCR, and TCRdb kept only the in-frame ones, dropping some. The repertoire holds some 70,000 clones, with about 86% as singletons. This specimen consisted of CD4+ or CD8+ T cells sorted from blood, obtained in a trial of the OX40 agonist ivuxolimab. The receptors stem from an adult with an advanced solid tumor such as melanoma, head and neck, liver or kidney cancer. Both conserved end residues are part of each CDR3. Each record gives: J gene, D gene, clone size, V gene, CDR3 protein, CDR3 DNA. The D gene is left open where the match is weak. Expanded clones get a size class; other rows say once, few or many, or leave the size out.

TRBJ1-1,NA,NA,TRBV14,CASSYTPGKNTEAFF,TGTGCCAGCAGCTATACACCGGGGAAGAACACTGAAGCTTTCTTT
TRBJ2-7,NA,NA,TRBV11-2,CASSPGIARNEQYF,TGTGCCAGCAGCCCCGGGATAGCGCGCAACGAGCAGTACTTC
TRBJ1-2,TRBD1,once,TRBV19,CASSSPGQGKGYTF,TGTGCCAGTAGTTCACCGGGACAGGGTAAGGGCTACACCTTC
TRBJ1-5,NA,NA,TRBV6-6,CASSLAGSEQPQHF,TGTGCCAGCAGTTTAGCTGGTTCTGAACAGCCCCAGCATTTT
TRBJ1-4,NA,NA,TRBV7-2,CASSSRGGANEKLFF,TGTGCCAGCAGTTCTCGGGGGGGCGCCAATGAAAAACTGTTTTTT
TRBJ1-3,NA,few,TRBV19,CASSRGRGPKGNTIYF,TGTGCCAGTAGTCGCGGTCGGGGCCCGAAGGGGAACACCATATATTTT
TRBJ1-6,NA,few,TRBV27,CASSIGVNSYNSPLHF,TGTGCCAGCAGTATCGGGGTTAACTCCTATAATTCACCCCTCCACTTT
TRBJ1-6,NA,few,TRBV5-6,CASSLAGRARPSPLHF,TGTGCCAGCAGCTTGGCCGGGAGGGCGCGTCCTTCACCCCTCCACTTT
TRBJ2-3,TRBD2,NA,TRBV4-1,CASSPGLAGVTDTQYF,TGCGCCAGCAGCCCGGGACTAGCGGGGGTGACAGATACGCAGTATTTT
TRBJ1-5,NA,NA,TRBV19,CASSIRRAVLVGQPQHF,TGTGCCAGTAGTATTCGCAGGGCAGTTCTAGTAGGGCAGCCCCAGCATTTT
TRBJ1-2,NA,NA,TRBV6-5,CASSYSGLGYTF,TGTGCCAGCAGTTACTCTGGGTTGGGCTACACCTTC
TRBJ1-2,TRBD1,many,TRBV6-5,CASSYLRTGGGYGYTF,TGTGCCAGCAGTTACCTGAGGACAGGCGGTGGCTATGGCTACACCTTC
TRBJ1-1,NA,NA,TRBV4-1,CASSQVTLGTRSTEAFF,TGCGCCAGCAGCCAAGTTACCCTAGGGACTCGGAGTACTGAAGCTTTCTTT
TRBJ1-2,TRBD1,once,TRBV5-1,CASSLAGQGGYGYTF,TGCGCCAGCAGCTTGGCCGGACAGGGAGGGTATGGCTACACCTTC
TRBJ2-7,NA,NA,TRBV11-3,CASSSRGGGTSYEQYF,TGTGCCAGCAGCTCACGAGGGGGGGGCACCTCCTACGAGCAGTACTTC
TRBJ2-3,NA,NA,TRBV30,CAWSVGTTKGDTQYF,TGTGCCTGGAGTGTAGGGACGACCAAGGGAGATACGCAGTATTTT
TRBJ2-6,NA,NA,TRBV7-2,CASTNTLTGANVLTF,TGTGCCAGTACGAATACGCTTACCGGGGCCAACGTCCTGACTTTC
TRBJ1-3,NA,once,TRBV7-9,CASMLSSATPNTIYF,TGTGCCAGCATGCTCTCCTCGGCCACCCCAAACACCATATATTTT
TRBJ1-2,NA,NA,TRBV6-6,CASSYGVKGSYGYTF,TGTGCCAGCAGTTACGGCGTGAAGGGTAGCTATGGCTACACCTTC
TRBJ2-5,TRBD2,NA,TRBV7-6,CASSLKRGETQYF,TGTGCCAGCAGCCTCAAGCGGGGGGAGACCCAGTACTTC
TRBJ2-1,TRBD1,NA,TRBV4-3,CASSARQGANEQFF,TGCGCCAGCAGCGCCCGGCAGGGGGCAAATGAGCAGTTCTTC
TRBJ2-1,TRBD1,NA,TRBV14,CASSQLPGQGYSYNEQFF,TGTGCCAGCAGCCAACTCCCGGGACAGGGATACTCCTACAATGAGCAGTTCTTC
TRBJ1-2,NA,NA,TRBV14,CASSHRNYGYTF,TGTGCCAGCAGCCACCGTAACTATGGCTACACCTTC
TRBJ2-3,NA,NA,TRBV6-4,CASSDGRIHSTDTQYF,TGTGCCAGCAGTGACGGTAGAATCCATAGCACAGATACGCAGTATTTT
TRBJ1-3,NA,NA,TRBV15,CATSRDGTRPSGNTIYF,TGTGCCACCAGCAGAGATGGTACGAGACCCTCTGGAAACACCATATATTTT
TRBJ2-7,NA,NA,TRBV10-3,CAIRPRGDSYEQYF,TGTGCCATCAGGCCTAGGGGTGACTCCTACGAGCAGTACTTC
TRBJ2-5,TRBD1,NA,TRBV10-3,CAISPQGATRSGTQYF,TGTGCCATCAGTCCCCAGGGGGCTACTCGATCCGGGACCCAGTACTTC
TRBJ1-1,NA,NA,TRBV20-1,CSARVEWLAFF,TGCAGTGCTAGAGTGGAGTGGCTGGCTTTCTTT
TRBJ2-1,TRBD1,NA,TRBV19,CASSISGQVYNEQFF,TGTGCCAGTAGTATTTCGGGACAGGTCTACAATGAGCAGTTCTTC
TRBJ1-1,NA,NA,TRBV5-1,CASSLAGSRRATEAFF,TGCGCCAGCAGCTTGGCCGGAAGTCGAAGGGCCACTGAAGCTTTCTTT
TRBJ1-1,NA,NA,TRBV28,CASSLVIVTEAFF,TGTGCCAGCAGTTTGGTGATAGTGACAGAAGCTTTCTTT
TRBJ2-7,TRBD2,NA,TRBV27,CASSLRSGTSGHYEQYF,TGTGCCAGCAGTTTAAGATCCGGGACTAGCGGGCACTACGAGCAGTACTTC
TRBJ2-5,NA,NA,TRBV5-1,CASSSSMETQYF,TGCGCCAGCAGTTCAAGTATGGAGACCCAGTACTTC
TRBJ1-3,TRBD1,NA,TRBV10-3,CAISGTGTSGNTIYF,TGTGCCATTTCAGGGACAGGGACATCTGGAAACACCATATATTTT
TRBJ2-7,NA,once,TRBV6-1,CASSLTYEQYF,TGTGCCAGCAGTTTAACCTACGAGCAGTACTTC
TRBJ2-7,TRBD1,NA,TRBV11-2,CASSAGQGPYEQYF,TGTGCCAGCAGCGCGGGACAGGGACCCTACGAGCAGTACTTC
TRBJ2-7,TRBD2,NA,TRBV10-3,CAISDQLADTYEQYF,TGTGCCATCAGTGATCAACTAGCGGACACCTACGAGCAGTACTTC
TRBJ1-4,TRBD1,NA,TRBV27,CASSPRRTGSNEKLFF,TGTGCCAGCAGTCCCCGCCGGACAGGCTCGAATGAAAAACTGTTTTTT
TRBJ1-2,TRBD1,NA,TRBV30,CAWSGGTGKFGYTF,TGTGCCTGGAGTGGTGGGACAGGGAAGTTTGGCTACACCTTC
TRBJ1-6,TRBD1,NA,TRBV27,CASQGQAALSLHF,TGTGCCAGCCAGGGACAGGCGGCTCTATCCCTCCACTTT
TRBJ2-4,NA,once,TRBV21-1,CASSKAAHHRNIQYF,TGTGCCAGCAGCAAAGCGGCCCATCACAGAAACATTCAGTACTTC